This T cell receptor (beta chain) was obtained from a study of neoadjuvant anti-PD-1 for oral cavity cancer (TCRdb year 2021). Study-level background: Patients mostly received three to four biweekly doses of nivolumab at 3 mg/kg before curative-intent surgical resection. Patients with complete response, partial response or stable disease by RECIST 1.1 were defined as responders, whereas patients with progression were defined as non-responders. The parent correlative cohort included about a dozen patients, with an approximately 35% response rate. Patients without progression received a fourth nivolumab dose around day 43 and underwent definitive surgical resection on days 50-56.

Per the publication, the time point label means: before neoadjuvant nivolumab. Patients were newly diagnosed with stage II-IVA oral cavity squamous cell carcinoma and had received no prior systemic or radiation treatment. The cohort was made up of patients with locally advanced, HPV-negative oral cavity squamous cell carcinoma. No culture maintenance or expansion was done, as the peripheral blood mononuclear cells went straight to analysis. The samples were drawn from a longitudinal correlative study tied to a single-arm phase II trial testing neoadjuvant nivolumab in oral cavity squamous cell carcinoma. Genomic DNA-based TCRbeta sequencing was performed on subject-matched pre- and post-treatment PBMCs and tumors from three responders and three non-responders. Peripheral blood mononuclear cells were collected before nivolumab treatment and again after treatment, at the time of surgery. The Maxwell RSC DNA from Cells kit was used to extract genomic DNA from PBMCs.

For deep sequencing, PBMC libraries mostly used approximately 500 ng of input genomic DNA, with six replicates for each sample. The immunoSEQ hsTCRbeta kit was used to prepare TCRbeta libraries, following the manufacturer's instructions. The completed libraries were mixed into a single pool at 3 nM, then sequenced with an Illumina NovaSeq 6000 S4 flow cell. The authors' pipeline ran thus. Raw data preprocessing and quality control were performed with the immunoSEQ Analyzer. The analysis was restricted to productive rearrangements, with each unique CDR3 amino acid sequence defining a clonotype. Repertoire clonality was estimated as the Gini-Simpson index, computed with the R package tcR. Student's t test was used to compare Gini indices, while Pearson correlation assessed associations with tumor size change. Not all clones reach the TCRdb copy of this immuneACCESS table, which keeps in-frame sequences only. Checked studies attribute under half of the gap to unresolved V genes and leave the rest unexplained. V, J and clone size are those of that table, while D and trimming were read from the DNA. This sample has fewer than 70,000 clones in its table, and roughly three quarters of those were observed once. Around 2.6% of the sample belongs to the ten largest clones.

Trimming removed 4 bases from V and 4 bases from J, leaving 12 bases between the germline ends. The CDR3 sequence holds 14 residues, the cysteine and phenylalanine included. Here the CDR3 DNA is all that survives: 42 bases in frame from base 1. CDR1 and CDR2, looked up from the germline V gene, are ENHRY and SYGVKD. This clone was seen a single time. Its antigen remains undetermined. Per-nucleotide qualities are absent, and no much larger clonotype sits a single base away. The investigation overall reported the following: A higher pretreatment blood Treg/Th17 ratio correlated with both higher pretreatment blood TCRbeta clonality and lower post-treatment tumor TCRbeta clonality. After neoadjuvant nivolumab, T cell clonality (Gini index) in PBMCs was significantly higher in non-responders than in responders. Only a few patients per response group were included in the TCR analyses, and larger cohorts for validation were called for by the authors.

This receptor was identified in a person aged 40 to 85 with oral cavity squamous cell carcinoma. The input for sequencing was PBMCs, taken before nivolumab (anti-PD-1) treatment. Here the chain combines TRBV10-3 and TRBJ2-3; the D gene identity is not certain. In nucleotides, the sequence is TGTGCCATCAGTGGTTCCGGAGAGGCAGATACGCAGTATTTT. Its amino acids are CAISGSGEADTQYF.